Listed below are T cell receptor beta chains from one sample, sequenced in a study of blood T cell repertoires in COVID-19. Sequencing was performed with immunoSEQ multiplex PCR; in TCRdb, only in-frame clones are kept and a portion is missing. The table shows approximately 290,000 clones, with over 85% occurring only once. The sequencing sample was made of peripheral blood. The receptors were sampled from a woman younger than 45 with COVID-19, enrolled during active disease. The conserved cysteine and the conserved F or W are not part of the CDR3 here. The order of the fields is J gene, V gene, D gene, CDR3 protein. A D gene is named only where the DNA matches it firmly.

J: TRBJ2-1
V: TRBV3-1/TRBV3-2
D: TRBD2
CDR3: ASSPRTSRVYNEQF

J: TRBJ2-3
V: TRBV6-4
D: TRBD1
CDR3: ASRSSPTGPDTQY

J: TRBJ2-7
V: TRBV6-5
D: TRBD2
CDR3: ASSLSGGGYEQY

J: TRBJ1-1
V: TRBV12-3/TRBV12-4
D: TRBD1
CDR3: ASSHTGVTEAF

J: TRBJ2-1
V: TRBV21-1
D: -
CDR3: ASRTKGGLAGEISYNEQF

J: TRBJ1-1
V: TRBV3-1/TRBV3-2
D: -
CDR3: ASSQYRAGTEAF

J: TRBJ2-5
V: TRBV11-2
D: TRBD1
CDR3: ASSYTRDRGTQY

J: TRBJ1-3
V: TRBV7-9
D: TRBD1
CDR3: ASSLILRDRAAGNTIY

J: TRBJ2-1
V: TRBV14
D: TRBD1
CDR3: ASSQDEWGQPNNEQF

J: TRBJ2-2
V: TRBV5-1
D: TRBD2
CDR3: ASSFGTSGGNTGELF

J: TRBJ2-5
V: TRBV6-5
D: -
CDR3: ASSSVAYGGIETQY

J: TRBJ2-5
V: TRBV3-1/TRBV3-2
D: TRBD2
CDR3: ASSGTSGGPGETQY

J: TRBJ1-1
V: TRBV14
D: -
CDR3: ASSYHSEAF

J: TRBJ2-3
V: TRBV5-4
D: -
CDR3: ASSEGAAQGDTQY

J: TRBJ2-3
V: TRBV7-2
D: -
CDR3: ASSLGVTSTDTQY

J: TRBJ2-2
V: TRBV27
D: TRBD1
CDR3: ASRGQGASGELF

J: TRBJ1-2
V: TRBV7-8
D: -
CDR3: ASSPTGDYGYT

J: TRBJ1-6
V: TRBV3-1/TRBV3-2
D: -
CDR3: ASSQEAGGTYNSPLH

J: TRBJ2-3
V: TRBV27
D: -
CDR3: ASSSTEISTDTQY

J: TRBJ2-3
V: TRBV10-3
D: TRBD2
CDR3: AISWGGSTDTQY

J: TRBJ2-5
V: TRBV4-1
D: TRBD2
CDR3: ASSQEATSGRETQY

J: TRBJ2-7
V: TRBV11-2
D: -
CDR3: ASSLWPLEANYEEQY

J: TRBJ1-2
V: TRBV30
D: -
CDR3: AWSITGGYGYT

J: TRBJ2-7
V: TRBV12-3/TRBV12-4
D: TRBD1
CDR3: ASTRTGYEQY

J: TRBJ1-1
V: TRBV5-1
D: -
CDR3: ASSRGSGNTEAF

J: TRBJ1-3
V: TRBV18
D: -
CDR3: ASQWELLEGSGNTIY

J: TRBJ1-6
V: TRBV30
D: -
CDR3: AWSPQGETPLH

J: TRBJ1-5
V: TRBV5-5
D: TRBD1
CDR3: ASSLTDRGHRSNQPQH

J: TRBJ1-4
V: TRBV29-1
D: -
CDR3: SVEVRGIPKKLF

J: TRBJ2-3
V: TRBV27
D: -
CDR3: ASSLAASTDTQY

J: TRBJ1-2
V: TRBV19
D: TRBD1
CDR3: ASSPGTGHHYGYT

J: TRBJ2-3
V: TRBV7-2
D: -
CDR3: ASSPSGDTQY

J: TRBJ1-2
V: TRBV5-1
D: TRBD1
CDR3: ASSLYTGGSGYT

J: TRBJ1-2
V: TRBV19
D: -
CDR3: ASSWSSQVDGYT

J: TRBJ1-6
V: TRBV7-9
D: -
CDR3: ASSVTRDFYRLESPLH

J: TRBJ2-3
V: TRBV11-2
D: TRBD2
CDR3: ASTPLSGTLYTDTQY

J: TRBJ1-3
V: TRBV13
D: -
CDR3: ASSRTGNTIY

J: TRBJ1-1
V: TRBV19
D: TRBD1
CDR3: ASGGQGATEAF

J: TRBJ2-1
V: TRBV2
D: TRBD2
CDR3: ASRLASGPRFEQF

J: TRBJ1-1
V: TRBV18
D: -
CDR3: ASSLMQGYTEAF

J: TRBJ2-1
V: TRBV6-6
D: -
CDR3: ASSSRTGGGNEQF

J: TRBJ1-2
V: TRBV6-5
D: -
CDR3: ATFRQMSGYT

J: TRBJ2-7
V: TRBV6-5
D: TRBD1
CDR3: ASRGTDRESYEQY

J: TRBJ1-5
V: TRBV19
D: TRBD1
CDR3: ASRRLDRGLNQPQH

J: TRBJ2-1
V: TRBV6-4
D: TRBD2
CDR3: ASSVIAGRAYNEQF

J: TRBJ1-1
V: TRBV6-2/TRBV6-3
D: -
CDR3: ASSYDRFTEAF

J: TRBJ1-2
V: TRBV6-5
D: -
CDR3: ASSPNRVFYGYT

J: TRBJ2-3
V: TRBV15
D: TRBD2
CDR3: ATSIRLRGRGVADTQY

J: TRBJ1-5
V: TRBV21-1
D: -
CDR3: ASSKGRDSNQPQH

J: TRBJ1-1
V: TRBV5-1
D: -
CDR3: ASSRTGGPEAF

J: TRBJ2-3
V: TRBV3-1/TRBV3-2
D: TRBD2
CDR3: ASRTSGTSAGTDTQY

J: TRBJ2-1
V: TRBV20-1
D: -
CDR3: SASYPGLSSYNEQF

J: TRBJ1-1
V: TRBV6-5
D: -
CDR3: ASMGQMNTEAF

J: TRBJ2-1
V: TRBV7-9
D: -
CDR3: ASSLGGVGYNEQF

J: TRBJ1-1
V: TRBV25-1
D: -
CDR3: ASSGGNTEAF

J: TRBJ2-7
V: TRBV18
D: -
CDR3: ASSPEDGSSYEQY

J: TRBJ1-2
V: TRBV27
D: TRBD1
CDR3: ASSKGQG

J: TRBJ1-5
V: TRBV18
D: -
CDR3: ASSPAGGTPAYSNQPQH

J: TRBJ2-7
V: TRBV5-4
D: TRBD1
CDR3: ASSLGGTGYEQY